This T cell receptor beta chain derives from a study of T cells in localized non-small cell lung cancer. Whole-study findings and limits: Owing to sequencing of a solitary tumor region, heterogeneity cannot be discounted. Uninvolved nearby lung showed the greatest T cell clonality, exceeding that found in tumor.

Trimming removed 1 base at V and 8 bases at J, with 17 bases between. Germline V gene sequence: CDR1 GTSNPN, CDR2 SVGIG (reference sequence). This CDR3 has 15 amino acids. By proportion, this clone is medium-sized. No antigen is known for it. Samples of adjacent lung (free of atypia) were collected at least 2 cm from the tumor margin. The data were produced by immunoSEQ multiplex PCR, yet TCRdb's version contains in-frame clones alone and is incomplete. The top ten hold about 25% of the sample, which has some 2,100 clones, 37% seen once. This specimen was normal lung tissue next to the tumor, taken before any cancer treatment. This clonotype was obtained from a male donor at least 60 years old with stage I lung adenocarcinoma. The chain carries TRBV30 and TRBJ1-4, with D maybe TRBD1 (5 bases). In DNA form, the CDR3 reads TGTGCCTGGAGTGCTCCGTGGGACGGAGGAGAAAAACTGTTTTTT. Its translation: CAWSAPWDGGEKLFF.